This is a list of T cell receptor beta chains from one sample in a study of technical replicates of blood from several donors. The assay was immunoSEQ multiplex PCR, and TCRdb's table has in-frame clones only and misses some. The data contain over 30,000 clones, 85% to 95% of them singletons. The sample comprised PBMCs. The receptors come from a human donor in good health. Some clones in this sample may be carry-over from other donors' samples. Both conserved end residues are part of each CDR3. D genes are given only for firm matches. Some rows mark clone size as missing; the rest say once, few, many or name a class of expanded clone.

size: .
D: .
J: TRBJ1-6
V: TRBV27
CDR3: CASSTTVYNSPLHF
DNA: TGTGCCAGCAGTACGACAGTTTATAATTCACCCCTCCACTTT

size: once
D: .
J: TRBJ2-5
V: TRBV5-4
CDR3: CASSPGVRETQYF
DNA: TGTGCCAGCAGCCCAGGCGTCAGAGAGACCCAGTACTTC

size: .
D: .
J: TRBJ2-7
V: TRBV7-3
CDR3: CASSPGASLREQYF
DNA: TGTGCCAGCAGCCCCGGAGCTAGCTTGCGCGAGCAGTACTTC

size: .
D: TRBD2
J: TRBJ2-7
V: TRBV5-1
CDR3: CASSLLSGTTYEQYF
DNA: TGCGCCAGCAGCTTACTGTCCGGGACTACCTACGAGCAGTACTTC

size: .
D: TRBD1
J: TRBJ1-2
V: TRBV19
CDR3: CASSMAQDRANYGYTF
DNA: TGTGCCAGTAGTATGGCCCAGGACAGGGCTAACTATGGCTACACCTTC

size: .
D: .
J: TRBJ2-2
V: TRBV7-2
CDR3: CASSLAGGHTGELFF
DNA: TGTGCCAGCAGCTTGGCCGGGGGTCACACCGGGGAGCTGTTTTTT

size: once
D: .
J: TRBJ2-7
V: TRBV6-5
CDR3: CASGTGRSEQYF
DNA: TGTGCCAGTGGTACAGGGAGAAGCGAGCAGTACTTC

size: .
D: TRBD1
J: TRBJ1-2
V: TRBV27
CDR3: CASRRTGGDGYTF
DNA: TGTGCCAGCAGGCGGACAGGGGGCGATGGCTACACCTTC

size: .
D: .
J: TRBJ1-3
V: TRBV11-1
CDR3: CASSPRQSSGNTIYF
DNA: TGTGCCAGCAGCCCCCGACAGAGCTCTGGAAACACCATATATTTT

size: .
D: .
J: TRBJ1-5
V: TRBV5-1
CDR3: CASSLEGGNSNQPQHF
DNA: TGCGCCAGCAGCTTGGAAGGGGGAAATAGCAATCAGCCCCAGCATTTT

size: .
D: TRBD2
J: TRBJ2-5
V: TRBV11-2
CDR3: CASSFGTSQETQYF
DNA: TGTGCCAGCAGCTTCGGGACTAGTCAAGAGACCCAGTACTTC

size: once
D: .
J: TRBJ2-7
V: TRBV10-3
CDR3: CAISGPGALAPEQYF
DNA: TGTGCCATCAGTGGGCCAGGGGCGCTTGCGCCCGAGCAGTACTTC

size: .
D: TRBD1
J: TRBJ2-7
V: TRBV7-8
CDR3: CASSSGQARYEQYF
DNA: TGTGCCAGCAGCTCCGGACAGGCAAGGTACGAGCAGTACTTC

size: .
D: .
J: TRBJ1-3
V: TRBV14
CDR3: CASSQDPALGATIYF
DNA: TGTGCCAGCAGCCAAGATCCGGCTTTGGGAGCCACCATATATTTT

size: .
D: .
J: TRBJ1-1
V: TRBV4-1
CDR3: CASSQVGTRNTEAFF
DNA: TGCGCCAGCAGCCAAGTCGGGACAAGGAACACTGAAGCTTTCTTT

size: .
D: TRBD1
J: TRBJ1-2
V: TRBV29-1
CDR3: CSVTGQGNGYTF
DNA: TGCAGCGTGACCGGACAGGGTAATGGCTACACCTTC

size: .
D: TRBD1
J: TRBJ1-1
V: TRBV5-5
CDR3: CASSWTGGLTEAFF
DNA: TGTGCCAGCAGCTGGACAGGGGGCCTCACTGAAGCTTTCTTT

size: .
D: TRBD1
J: TRBJ1-2
V: TRBV5-6
CDR3: CASSGWGQNYGYTF
DNA: TGTGCCAGCAGCGGGTGGGGACAGAACTATGGCTACACCTTC

size: once
D: TRBD1
J: TRBJ2-1
V: TRBV19
CDR3: CASSSQGASYNEQFF
DNA: TGTGCCAGTAGTTCACAGGGGGCTTCCTACAATGAGCAGTTCTTC

size: once
D: TRBD1
J: TRBJ2-7
V: TRBV5-4
CDR3: CASSVSTGGDEQYF
DNA: TGTGCCAGCAGCGTCTCGACAGGGGGCGACGAGCAGTACTTC

size: .
D: .
J: TRBJ1-4
V: TRBV7-2
CDR3: CASSLSQANEKLFF
DNA: TGTGCCAGCAGCTTATCCCAGGCTAATGAAAAACTGTTTTTT

size: .
D: TRBD1
J: TRBJ2-1
V: TRBV5-1
CDR3: CASSLAGTGRYNEQFF
DNA: TGCGCCAGCAGCTTGGCCGGGACAGGAAGATACAATGAGCAGTTCTTC

size: .
D: TRBD2
J: TRBJ2-7
V: TRBV7-8
CDR3: CASSLVRGDYEQYF
DNA: TGTGCCAGCAGCTTAGTACGGGGGGACTACGAGCAGTACTTC

size: .
D: .
J: TRBJ1-5
V: TRBV23-1
CDR3: CASSQSAGQPQHF
DNA: TGCGCCAGCAGTCAATCGGCAGGACAGCCCCAGCATTTT

size: .
D: .
J: TRBJ1-2
V: TRBV4-3
CDR3: CASSQGRQKANYGYTF
DNA: TGCGCCAGCAGCCAAGGAAGACAGAAAGCTAACTATGGCTACACCTTC

size: .
D: .
J: TRBJ1-1
V: TRBV10-3
CDR3: CAIRPQGNTEAFF
DNA: TGTGCCATCAGACCTCAGGGCAACACTGAAGCTTTCTTT

size: .
D: TRBD1
J: TRBJ1-2
V: TRBV5-1
CDR3: CASSFGTGGSPTNYGYTF
DNA: TGCGCCAGCAGCTTCGGGACAGGGGGCTCCCCAACCAACTATGGCTACACCTTC

size: .
D: TRBD1
J: TRBJ2-1
V: TRBV7-3
CDR3: CASSPSKGAKGNEQFF
DNA: TGTGCCAGCAGCCCCTCGAAGGGGGCGAAGGGTAATGAGCAGTTCTTC

size: .
D: .
J: TRBJ2-1
V: TRBV9
CDR3: CASSAGLTQFF
DNA: TGTGCCAGCAGCGCTGGACTAACCCAGTTCTTC

size: .
D: .
J: TRBJ2-1
V: TRBV4-3
CDR3: CASSQEGRETHNEQFF
DNA: TGCGCCAGCAGCCAAGAGGGGCGGGAAACCCACAATGAGCAGTTCTTC

size: .
D: .
J: TRBJ2-3
V: TRBV29-1
CDR3: CSVQGGTAGTDTQYF
DNA: TGCAGCGTCCAAGGAGGGACAGCCGGCACAGATACGCAGTATTTT

size: .
D: .
J: TRBJ1-1
V: TRBV6-6
CDR3: CASSQETGEAFF
DNA: TGTGCCAGCAGTCAAGAAACGGGAGAAGCTTTCTTT

size: .
D: .
J: TRBJ2-7
V: TRBV7-2
CDR3: CASSLDQGFYEQYF
DNA: TGTGCCAGCAGCTTAGACCAGGGATTCTACGAGCAGTACTTC

size: .
D: .
J: TRBJ1-6
V: TRBV6-4
CDR3: CASSDSFGTRPLHF
DNA: TGTGCCAGCAGTGACTCTTTCGGTACCCGGCCCCTCCACTTT

size: .
D: TRBD1
J: TRBJ2-7
V: TRBV30
CDR3: CAWSRGQDYEQYF
DNA: TGTGCCTGGAGTAGGGGACAGGACTACGAGCAGTACTTC

size: .
D: .
J: TRBJ1-2
V: TRBV7-6
CDR3: CASSLGGLSKGYTF
DNA: TGTGCCAGCAGCTTAGGTGGGCTAAGTAAAGGCTACACCTTC

size: .
D: .
J: TRBJ1-3
V: TRBV7-6
CDR3: CASSFEDFSGNTIYF
DNA: TGTGCCAGCAGCTTCGAGGATTTCTCTGGAAACACCATATATTTT

size: .
D: .
J: TRBJ1-2
V: TRBV2
CDR3: CASSEERAGEGYTF
DNA: TGTGCCAGCAGTGAAGAGAGGGCAGGGGAAGGCTACACCTTC

size: .
D: .
J: TRBJ2-1
V: TRBV6-4
CDR3: CASSPQPDLNEQFF
DNA: TGTGCCAGCTCCCCTCAGCCTGACTTAAATGAGCAGTTCTTC

size: .
D: .
J: TRBJ2-2
V: TRBV4-1
CDR3: CASSQIFWGQSNTGELFF
DNA: TGCGCCAGCAGCCAAATCTTTTGGGGACAATCGAACACCGGGGAGCTGTTTTTT

size: .
D: TRBD1
J: TRBJ2-7
V: TRBV13
CDR3: CASSIGQGVYSYEQYF
DNA: TGTGCCAGCAGCATCGGACAGGGGGTATACTCCTACGAGCAGTACTTC

size: medium-sized
D: TRBD1
J: TRBJ1-1
V: TRBV5-5
CDR3: CASSLNRGTEAFF
DNA: TGTGCCAGCAGCTTGAACAGGGGGACTGAAGCTTTCTTT

size: .
D: TRBD2
J: TRBJ2-1
V: TRBV5-1
CDR3: CASSSSGGYNEQFF
DNA: TGCGCCAGCAGCAGTAGCGGGGGTTACAATGAGCAGTTCTTC

size: .
D: TRBD2
J: TRBJ2-5
V: TRBV10-3
CDR3: CAISKAGRGEETQYF
DNA: TGTGCCATCAGTAAAGCGGGGCGGGGCGAAGAGACCCAGTACTTC

size: .
D: .
J: TRBJ1-6
V: TRBV6-5
CDR3: CASRGGSSYNSPLHF
DNA: TGTGCCAGCAGGGGGGGGAGCTCCTATAATTCACCCCTCCACTTT

size: .
D: TRBD2
J: TRBJ2-5
V: TRBV18
CDR3: CASSPSSGQETQYF
DNA: TGTGCCAGCTCACCCTCTAGCGGGCAAGAGACCCAGTACTTC

size: .
D: .
J: TRBJ2-7
V: TRBV5-1
CDR3: CASSLLRGPSYEQYF
DNA: TGCGCCAGCAGCTTGTTGCGGGGACCCTCCTACGAGCAGTACTTC

size: .
D: .
J: TRBJ1-3
V: TRBV7-3
CDR3: CASSHGIGAISGNTIYF
DNA: TGTGCCAGCAGCCACGGGATCGGCGCAATCTCTGGAAACACCATATATTTT

size: .
D: .
J: TRBJ1-4
V: TRBV20-1
CDR3: CSAVSPEKLFF
DNA: TGCAGTGCTGTGAGCCCCGAAAAACTGTTTTTT

size: .
D: .
J: TRBJ2-7
V: TRBV19
CDR3: CAYVLPGHFCEQYF
DNA: TGTGCTTATGTTCTCCCGGGACATTTCTGCGAGCAGTACTTC

size: .
D: .
J: TRBJ1-2
V: TRBV5-1
CDR3: CASSSGGGKYGYTF
DNA: TGCGCCAGCAGTTCGGGGGGGGGAAAATACGGCTACACCTTC